This T cell receptor beta chain emerged from a study of radiotherapy plus CTLA-4 blockade in lung cancer. Study-level background: Across the patients, objective responses occurred in more than 15%, and disease control in approximately 30%.

Study conclusions and caveats: Radiotherapy with ipilimumab was followed by blood expansion of tumor-derived clones.

This clone was seen once. Its antigen is as yet unknown. Sequenced by immunoSEQ multiplex PCR; TCRdb stores in-frame clones only, minus some. The table lists about 16,000 clones, 72% of them singletons, with roughly 50% in the top ten. V was trimmed by 7 bases and J by 0 bases, leaving 12 bases between them. Germline CDR1 is SNHLY and CDR2 is FYNNEI. The CDR3 is 14 amino acids. Alongside CTLA-4 blockade with ipilimumab, patients with chemo-refractory metastatic non-small-cell lung cancer received focal radiation. The chain has TRBV2 and TRBJ1-1; possible D gene TRBD1, 5 bases. This specimen consisted of peripheral blood, obtained from a patient treated with radiotherapy plus ipilimumab. The source of this sequence is a human donor with non-small cell lung cancer whose response to radiotherapy plus ipilimumab could not be evaluated. The CDR3 sequence is CASNPRVVNTEAFF. The CDR3 DNA reads as TGTGCCAGCAACCCCAGGGTCGTGAACACTGAAGCTTTCTTT.